The present entry profiles one TCR beta chain with its context. Its antigen is undetermined. This specimen belongs to a study of shared clonotypes between healthy human individuals. Turning to the study itself: Each donor contributed plates that comprised three CD4 naive, three CD4 memory, two CD8 naive and one CD8 memory.

The CDR3 contains 17 residues. The germline CDR1 and CDR2 sequences are SGHTA and FQGTGA. V was cut by 1 base and J by 2 bases, with 15 bases left in between. Recent acute infections and vaccinations were absent in the healthy HIV-negative adult donors. Study-level findings and limits: Shared clonotypes across all four donors exceeded non-shared ones in generation probability.

Execution of the assay was at deep level. Sequenced by immunoSEQ multiplex PCR; TCRdb stores in-frame clones only, minus some. Counted here are roughly 1,100,000 clones, more than 65% occurring once; the ten biggest clones make up over 1.3%. The chain couples TRBV7-3 to TRBJ1-5; weak D call: TRBD1 (5 bases). The specimen sequenced was memory CD4+ T cells sorted from blood. Subset of the sample: CD45RA-negative fraction. The clonotype was recovered from a man between 18 and 29 years old in good health. The CDR3 bases are TGTGCCAGCAGCTTAAGGGGCTGGCAGGGAGGCAATCAGCCCCAGCATTTT. Translated, it gives CASSLRGWQGGNQPQHF.